This T cell receptor beta chain appears in the sequencing data of a study of breast tumors, draining lymph nodes, adjacent tissues. Via MiXCR, TCRdb re-called the multiplex PCR reads, giving one row per CDR3 protein. The data contain 200,000 to 300,000 distinct CDR3 sequences, more than 30% of them singletons. Study-level findings and limits: Compared with lymph nodes, tumors were less diverse; compared with nontumor tissue, more.

Many counts were recorded for this clonotype. The antigen is not known. CDR1 and CDR2 (germline): DFQATT, SNEGSKA (reference sequence). V was shortened by 4 bases and J by 5 bases, with 9 bases between the two germline ends. The CDR3 runs 11 residues. Samples came from axillary lymph nodes draining the breast cancer. Material: axillary lymph node tissue. The TCR sequence derives from a female donor with breast cancer. Some clones in this sample may be carry-over from other donors' samples. This chain joins TRBV20-1 and TRBJ2-7; weak D call: TRBD2 (5 bases). This chain's CDR3 is CSATTSNEQYF. The DNA for the CDR3 is TGCAGTGCTACCACTAGTAACGAGCAGTACTTC.